The subject of this entry is one T cell receptor (beta chain). Antigen unknown. These data are taken from a study of T cells expressing NK-cell markers. Study-level points and caveats: HCMV specificity was not established for the expanded NKG2C+ T cell clones.

What made the TCR beta cDNA was 5'RACE template switching with UMIs. TCRdb re-analyzed the 5' RACE reads; it lists each CDR3 protein once, without DNA. Its listing shows about 440,000 distinct CDR3 sequences. Germline V lookup: CDR1 SQVTM, CDR2 ANQGSEA. The CDR3 extends over 12 amino acids. The material sequenced was blood T cells: a sorted CD56 or NKG2C T cell subset, CD4+ or CD8+ T cells, or bulk PBMC T cells (not recorded which). The chain recombines TRBV29-1 with TRBJ2-5; TCRdb outputs TRBD1, but without DNA this stays unchecked. The clonotype was recovered from a woman between 18 and 70 years old in good health. Here the CDR3 reads CSARPVQETQYF.